The next 11 T cell receptor beta chains were all read from a single sample in a study of T cell responses to AZD1222 COVID-19 vaccine. Clones were sequenced by immunoSEQ multiplex PCR, and TCRdb holds only the in-frame ones, with some missing. This sample has 95,000 to 110,000 clones, with about 89% found just once. The source was peripheral blood, collected 28 days after the second dose of the MenACWY control vaccine. The source of these receptors is an adult who received the MenACWY meningococcal vaccine as a control.

The V and J genes are TRBV15 and TRBJ2-1, with 9 bases identical to TRBD1. The CDR3 has 15 amino acids. V lost 5 bases, J lost 7 bases, and 9 bases stayed unmatched. Per germline, CDR1 LNHNV and CDR2 YYDKDF (reference sequence). CDR3 sequence (DNA): TGTGCCACCAGCGTCCGGGACAGGGCGGGTAATGAGCAGTTCTTC. Protein: CATSVRDRAGNEQFF. The full variable domain, with the rest looked up from reference TRBV15 and TRBJ2-1, is DAMVIQNPRYQVTQFGKPVTLSCSQTLNHNVMYWYQQKSSQAPKLLFHYYDKDFNNEADTPDNFQSRRPNTSFCFLDIRSPGLGDTAMYLCATSVRDRAGNEQFFGPGTRLTVL.

This clone was seen more than once but under ten times. The rearrangement joins TRBV10-3 to TRBJ2-1; D is tentatively TRBD1 or TRBD2 (5 bases each). Germline V gives CDR1 ENHRY, CDR2 SYGVKD. V was trimmed by 5 bases and J by 5 bases, leaving 13 bases between them. The CDR3 runs 14 residues. CDR3 nucleotides: TGTGCCATCAGTACAAAACCGGGGCACAATGAGCAGTTCTTC. Translated, it gives CAISTKPGHNEQFF.

The CDR3 reads CASSSGQGLGEQYF. CDR3 coding DNA: TGTGCCAGCAGCTCTGGACAGGGACTGGGCGAGCAGTACTTC. The chain carries TRBV7-6 and TRBJ2-7; 8 bases agree with TRBD1. The CDR3 consists of 14 residues. V shed 4 bases, J shed 6 bases, and the junction held 8 bases outside the gene matches. Germline V gives CDR1 SGHVS, CDR2 FNYEAQ. Full variable domain (outside the CDR3, taken from reference TRBV7-6 and TRBJ2-7): GAGVSQSPRYKVTKRGQDVALRCDPISGHVSLYWYRQALGQGPEFLTYFNYEAQQDKSGLPNDRFSAERPEGSISTLTIQRTEQRDSAMYRCASSSGQGLGEQYFGPGTRLTVT.

The chain joins TRBV11-3 to TRBJ2-1, with TRBD1 matching over 10 bases. The germline V gene has CDR1 SGHNT and CDR2 YENEEA. The CDR3 runs to 16 residues. J was trimmed by 9 bases and V by 0 bases; bases with no gene match: 8. The CDR3: CASSLELGQGTSEQFF. The CDR3, as DNA: TGTGCCAGCAGCTTAGAGTTGGGACAGGGGACAAGTGAGCAGTTCTTC.

The chain links TRBV3-1 (or the pseudogene TRBV3-2) to TRBJ2-7; D might be TRBD2 (6 bases). The CDR3 is made up of 14 amino acids. Germline loops: CDR1 LGHDT, CDR2 YNNKEL (reference sequence). V was trimmed by 2 bases and J by 5 bases, leaving 13 bases between them. Here the CDR3 DNA reads TGTGCCAGCAGCCAATCACCGCGCGGGGACGAGCAGTACTTC. Translating it yields CASSQSPRGDEQYF.

The chain recombines TRBV19 with TRBJ2-1; TRBD2 aligns across 10 bases. CDR1 and CDR2 from the germline V gene are LNHDA and SQIVND (reference sequence). V lost 4 bases and J lost 2; bases outside the gene matches: 5. CDR3 length: 16 residues. CDR3 sequence: CASSSTSGATYNEQFF. The DNA for the CDR3 is TGTGCCAGTAGTAGCACTAGCGGGGCTACCTACAATGAGCAGTTCTTC.

The chain links TRBV28 to TRBJ1-4, with a possible D match to TRBD1 (6 bases). The CDR3 totals 15 residues. The germline gives CDR1 MDHEN, CDR2 SYDVKM. V was clipped by 2 bases and J by 5 bases, with 12 bases between them. CDR3 sequence (DNA): TGTGCCAGCAGTTTAGATCCGGACAGAAATGAAAAACTGTTTTTT. Protein sequence: CASSLDPDRNEKLFF.

The chain is built from TRBV28 and TRBJ1-6; 7 nucleotides line up with TRBD1. The trim removed 3 bases at V and 8 bases at J, leaving 7 bases unmatched. Germline assignment: CDR1 MDHEN and CDR2 SYDVKM. The CDR3 totals 15 residues. CDR3: CASSFLDREDSPLHF. DNA for the CDR3: TGTGCCAGCAGTTTCTTAGACAGGGAAGATTCACCCCTCCACTTT. Complete variable domain (other parts from reference TRBV28 and TRBJ1-6): DVKVTQSSRYLVKRTGEKVFLECVQDMDHENMFWYRQDPGLGLRLIYFSYDVKMKEKGDIPEGYSVSREKKERFSLILESASTNQTSMYLCASSFLDREDSPLHFGNGTRLTVT.

J is TRBJ2-2 and V is TRBV28; D is undetermined. The germline CDR1 and CDR2 sequences are MDHEN and SYDVKM. Trimming left V 3 bases short and J 1 base short, with 15 bases between. CDR3 length: 17 amino acids. The CDR3, as DNA: TGTGCCAGCAGTTTCCCGGTGAAAGGTGGGAACACCGGGGAGCTGTTTTTT. The encoded protein is CASSFPVKGGNTGELFF.

The V gene is TRBV25-1, the J gene TRBJ2-5; the match to TRBD1 covers 8 bases. The CDR3 spans 15 residues. Looked up from germline, CDR1 is MGHDK and CDR2 is SYGVNS. V was pared by 6 bases and J by 4 bases, with 10 bases of the junction left unmatched. In DNA, the CDR3 is TGTGCCAGCAGAGCCACGGACAGGGTAGGAGAGACCCAGTACTTC. This encodes CASRATDRVGETQYF.

The chain carries TRBV24-1 and TRBJ2-3; D unclear. This CDR3 comprises 14 residues. CDR1 and CDR2 from the germline V gene are KGHDR and SFDVKD. V lost 2 bases and J 1 base, leaving 6 bases between the germline ends. In nucleotides, the CDR3 is TGTGCCACCAGTGATTCCGCGGGCACAGATACGCAGTATTTT. Translated: CATSDSAGTDTQYF.